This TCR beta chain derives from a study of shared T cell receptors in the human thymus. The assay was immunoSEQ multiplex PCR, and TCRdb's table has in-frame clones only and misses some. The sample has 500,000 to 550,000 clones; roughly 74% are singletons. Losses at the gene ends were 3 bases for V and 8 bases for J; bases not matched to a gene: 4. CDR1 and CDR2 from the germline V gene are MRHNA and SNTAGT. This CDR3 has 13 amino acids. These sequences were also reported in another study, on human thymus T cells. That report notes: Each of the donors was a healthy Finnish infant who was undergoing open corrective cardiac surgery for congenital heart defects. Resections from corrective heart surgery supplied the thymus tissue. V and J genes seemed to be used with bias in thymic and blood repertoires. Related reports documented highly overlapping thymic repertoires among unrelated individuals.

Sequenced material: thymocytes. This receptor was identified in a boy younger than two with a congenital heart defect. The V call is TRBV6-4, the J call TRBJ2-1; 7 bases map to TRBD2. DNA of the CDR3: TGTGCCAGCAGTGATTTTAGCGGGTATGAGCAGTTCTTC. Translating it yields CASSDFSGYEQFF.